The clone carrying this T cell receptor (beta chain) was seen more than once but under ten times. Sequenced by immunoSEQ multiplex PCR; TCRdb stores in-frame clones only, minus some. The repertoire has about 150,000 clones, about 86% of them found once; the top ten carry approximately 2%. CDR1 and CDR2 from the germline V gene are SGHTA and FQGNSA. V shed 3 bases and J shed 7 bases, with 7 bases lying between them. The CDR3 is 13 amino acids. The sample originates from a study of cytomegalovirus exposure and HLA in healthy donors. The clonotype was recovered from a human donor in good health. Sequenced input: PBMCs. The chain employs TRBV7-2 and TRBJ1-6; D remains ambiguous. The CDR3: CASSFSVNSPLHF. The DNA of the CDR3 is TGTGCCAGCAGCTTCTCAGTGAATTCACCCCTCCACTTT. Together with reference TRBV7-2 and TRBJ1-6, the CDR3 gives the full variable domain: GAGVSQSPSNKVTEKGKDVELRCDPISGHTALYWYRQSLGQGLEFLIYFQGNSAPDKSGLPSDRFSAERTGGSVSTLTIQRTQQEDSAVYLCASSFSVNSPLHFGNGTRLTVT.